This T cell receptor (beta chain) was found in a study of blood T cells in healthy people across ages. Study information: Per two T cells, about one barcoded beta molecule was captured through template switching.

Next came a second PCR, run for about 6 to 11 cycles, which used a sample-barcoded 5' primer along with a J-beta primer mix. TCRdb ran MiXCR on the 5' RACE reads and lists one entry per CDR3 protein. Counted here are approximately 810,000 distinct CDR3 sequences, less than 35% occurring once; the ten biggest clones make up 15% to 20%. This clonotype was recorded at least ten times. Those donating, healthy Caucasian individuals from Russia, were aged about 6 to 100. Samples each had at least 6 micrograms of total RNA extracted. The V gene end was trimmed by 4 bases and the J gene end by 3 bases; junction bases not matched to a gene: 6. Germline V gene lookup returns CDR1 SGHVS and CDR2 FQNEAQ. The CDR3 extends over 15 amino acids.

The TCR originated in a woman of 80 years or more in good health. Input material: blood. The V gene is TRBV7-8, the J gene TRBJ2-7; TRBD1 aligns across 10 bases. The CDR3 sequence: CASSSAGTGVYEQYF. The CDR3 DNA reads as TGTGCCAGCAGCTCCGCCGGGACAGGGGTCTACGAGCAGTACTTC. Full variable domain (remainder filled in from reference TRBV7-8 and TRBJ2-7): GAGVSQSPRYKVAKRGQDVALRCDPISGHVSLFWYQQALGQGPEFLTYFQNEAQLDKSGLPSDRFFAERPEGSVSTLKIQRTQQEDSAVYLCASSSAGTGVYEQYFGPGTRLTVT.